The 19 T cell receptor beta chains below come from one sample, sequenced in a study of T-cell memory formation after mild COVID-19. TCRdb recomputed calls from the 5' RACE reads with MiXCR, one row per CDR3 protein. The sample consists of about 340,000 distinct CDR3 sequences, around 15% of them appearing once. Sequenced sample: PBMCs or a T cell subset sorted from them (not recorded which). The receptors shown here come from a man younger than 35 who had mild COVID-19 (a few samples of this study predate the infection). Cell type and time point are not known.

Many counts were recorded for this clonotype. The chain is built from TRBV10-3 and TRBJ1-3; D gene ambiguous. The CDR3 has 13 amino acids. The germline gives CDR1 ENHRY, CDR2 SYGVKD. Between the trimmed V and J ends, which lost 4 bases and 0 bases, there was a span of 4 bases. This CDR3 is CAISGSSGNTIYF. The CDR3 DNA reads TGTGCCATCAGTGGCAGCTCTGGAAACACCATATATTTT.

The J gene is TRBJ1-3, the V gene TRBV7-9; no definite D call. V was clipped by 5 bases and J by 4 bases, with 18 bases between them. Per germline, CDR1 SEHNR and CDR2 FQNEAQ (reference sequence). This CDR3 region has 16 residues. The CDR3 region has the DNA TGTGCCAGCAGCCCAAACATCCGGCCCTCAGGAAACACCATATATTTT. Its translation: CASSPNIRPSGNTIYF.

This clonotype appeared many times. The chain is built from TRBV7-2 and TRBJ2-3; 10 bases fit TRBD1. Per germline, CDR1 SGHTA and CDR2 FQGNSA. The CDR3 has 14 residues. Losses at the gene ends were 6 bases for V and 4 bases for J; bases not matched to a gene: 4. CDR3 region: CASSPGQGADTQYF. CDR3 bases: TGTGCCAGCAGTCCCGGACAGGGGGCAGATACGCAGTATTTT.

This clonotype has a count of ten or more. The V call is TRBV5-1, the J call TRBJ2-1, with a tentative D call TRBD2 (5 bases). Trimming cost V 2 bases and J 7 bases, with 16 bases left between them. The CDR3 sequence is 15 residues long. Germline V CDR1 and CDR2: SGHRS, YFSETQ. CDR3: CASSFEGPLGNEQFF. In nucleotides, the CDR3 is TGCGCCAGCAGCTTTGAGGGCCCCCTGGGAAATGAGCAGTTCTTC. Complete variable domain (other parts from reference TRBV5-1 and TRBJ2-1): KAGVTQTPRYLIKTRGQQVTLSCSPISGHRSVSWYQQTPGQGLQFLFEYFSETQRNKGNFPGRFSGRQFSNSRSEMNVSTLELGDSALYLCASSFEGPLGNEQFFGPGTRLTVL.

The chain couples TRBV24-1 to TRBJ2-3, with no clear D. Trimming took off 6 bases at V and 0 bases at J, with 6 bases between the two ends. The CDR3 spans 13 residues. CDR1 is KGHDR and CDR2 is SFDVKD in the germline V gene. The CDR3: CATSLPSTDTQYF. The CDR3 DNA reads TGTGCCACCAGTCTACCCAGCACAGATACGCAGTATTTT.

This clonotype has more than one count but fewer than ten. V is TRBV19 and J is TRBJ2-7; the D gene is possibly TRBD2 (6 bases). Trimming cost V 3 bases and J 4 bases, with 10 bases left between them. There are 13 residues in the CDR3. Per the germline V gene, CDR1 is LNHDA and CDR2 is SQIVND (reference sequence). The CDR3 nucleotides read TGTGCCAGTAGTATGCAAGCGGGTTACGAGCAGTACTTC. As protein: CASSMQAGYEQYF. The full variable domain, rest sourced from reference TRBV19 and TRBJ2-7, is DGGITQSPKYLFRKEGQNVTLSCEQNLNHDAMYWYRQDPGQGLRLIYYSQIVNDFQKGDIAEGYSVSREKKESFPLTVTSAQKNPTAFYLCASSMQAGYEQYFGPGTRLTVT.

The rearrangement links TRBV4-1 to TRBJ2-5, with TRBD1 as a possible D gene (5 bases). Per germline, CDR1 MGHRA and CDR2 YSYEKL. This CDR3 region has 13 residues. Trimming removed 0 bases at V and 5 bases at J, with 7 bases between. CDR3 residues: CASSQDPGETQYF. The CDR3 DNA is TGCGCCAGCAGCCAAGACCCAGGGGAGACCCAGTACTTC.

CDR3 DNA: TGTGCCAGCAGTCCTCGAAGGCTACTAACCGGGGAGCTGTTTTTT. It yields the protein CASSPRRLLTGELFF. The chain has TRBV6-5 and TRBJ2-2; D not resolved. The V end was cut by 5 bases, the J end by 5 bases, with 15 bases between. This CDR3 is built from 15 residues. CDR1 is MNHEY and CDR2 is SVGAGI in the germline V gene.

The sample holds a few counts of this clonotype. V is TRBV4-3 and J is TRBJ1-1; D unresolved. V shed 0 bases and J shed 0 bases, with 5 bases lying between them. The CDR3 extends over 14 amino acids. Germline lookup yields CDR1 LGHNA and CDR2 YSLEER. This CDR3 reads CASSQEHMNTEAFF. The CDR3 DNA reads TGCGCCAGCAGCCAAGAGCATATGAACACTGAAGCTTTCTTT.

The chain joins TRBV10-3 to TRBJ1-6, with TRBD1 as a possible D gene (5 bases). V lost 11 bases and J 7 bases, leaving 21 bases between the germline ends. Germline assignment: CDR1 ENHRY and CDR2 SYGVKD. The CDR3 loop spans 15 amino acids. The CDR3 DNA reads TGTGCCGTTGGCCCAGAGGGGCTGATGAATTCACCCCTCCACTTT. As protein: CAVGPEGLMNSPLHF.

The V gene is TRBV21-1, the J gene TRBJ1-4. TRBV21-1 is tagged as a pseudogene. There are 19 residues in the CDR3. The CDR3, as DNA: TGTGCCAGCAGCAAGCCCACTTCTTGTACACCTCTCCATAATGAAAAACTGTTTTTT. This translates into CASSKPTSCTPLHNEKLFF.

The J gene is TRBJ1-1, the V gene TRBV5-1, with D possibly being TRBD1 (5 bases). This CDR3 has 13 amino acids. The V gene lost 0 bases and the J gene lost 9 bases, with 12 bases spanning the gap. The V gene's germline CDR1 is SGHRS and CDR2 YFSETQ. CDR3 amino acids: CASSLASQGKAFF. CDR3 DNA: TGCGCCAGCAGCTTGGCTTCCCAGGGAAAAGCTTTCTTT.

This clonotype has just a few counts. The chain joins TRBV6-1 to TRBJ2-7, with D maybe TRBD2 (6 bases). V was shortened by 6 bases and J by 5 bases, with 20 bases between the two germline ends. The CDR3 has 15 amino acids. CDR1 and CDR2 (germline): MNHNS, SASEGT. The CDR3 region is CASSHLVREGNEQYF. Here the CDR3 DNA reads TGTGCCAGCAGCCACCTGGTGCGGGAAGGCAACGAGCAGTACTTC.

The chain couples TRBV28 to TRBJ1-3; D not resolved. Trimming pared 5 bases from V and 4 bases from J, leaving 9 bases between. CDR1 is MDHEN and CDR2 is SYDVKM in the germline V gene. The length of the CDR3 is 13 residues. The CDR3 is CASSAVGGNTIYF. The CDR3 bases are TGTGCCAGCAGTGCGGTAGGGGGAAACACCATATATTTT.

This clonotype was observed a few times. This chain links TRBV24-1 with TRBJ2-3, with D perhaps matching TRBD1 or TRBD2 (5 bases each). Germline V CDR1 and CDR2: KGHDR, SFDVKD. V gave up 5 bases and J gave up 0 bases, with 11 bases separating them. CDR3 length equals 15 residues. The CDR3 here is CATSGRGHSTDTQYF. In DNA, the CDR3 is TGTGCCACCAGTGGACGGGGCCACAGCACAGATACGCAGTATTTT.

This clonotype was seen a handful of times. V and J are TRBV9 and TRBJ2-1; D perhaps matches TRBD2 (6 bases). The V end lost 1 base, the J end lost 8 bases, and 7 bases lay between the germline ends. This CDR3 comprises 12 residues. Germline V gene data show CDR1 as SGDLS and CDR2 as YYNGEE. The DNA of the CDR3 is TGTGCCAGCAGCGTAAGGGAGGATGAGCAGTTCTTC. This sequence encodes CASSVREDEQFF.

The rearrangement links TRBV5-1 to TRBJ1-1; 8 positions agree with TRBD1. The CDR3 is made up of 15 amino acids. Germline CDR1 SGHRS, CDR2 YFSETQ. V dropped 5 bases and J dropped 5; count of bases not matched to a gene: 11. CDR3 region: CASSLRTGGSTEAFF. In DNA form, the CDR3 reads TGCGCCAGCAGTTTGCGAACAGGGGGGAGTACTGAAGCTTTCTTT.

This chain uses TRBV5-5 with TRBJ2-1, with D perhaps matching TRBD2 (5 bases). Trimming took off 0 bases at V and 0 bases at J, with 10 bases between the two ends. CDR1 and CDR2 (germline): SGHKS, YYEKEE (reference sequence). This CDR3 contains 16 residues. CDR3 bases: TGTGCCAGCAGCTTGGCCGGGGATTTCTCCTACAATGAGCAGTTCTTC. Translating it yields CASSLAGDFSYNEQFF.

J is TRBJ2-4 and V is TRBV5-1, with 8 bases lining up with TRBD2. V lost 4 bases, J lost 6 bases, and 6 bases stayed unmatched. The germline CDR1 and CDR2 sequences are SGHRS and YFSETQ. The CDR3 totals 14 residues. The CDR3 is CASSPRLAGNIQYF. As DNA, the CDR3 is TGCGCCAGCAGCCCTCGGCTAGCGGGAAACATTCAGTACTTC. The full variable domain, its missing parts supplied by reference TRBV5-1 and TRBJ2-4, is KAGVTQTPRYLIKTRGQQVTLSCSPISGHRSVSWYQQTPGQGLQFLFEYFSETQRNKGNFPGRFSGRQFSNSRSEMNVSTLELGDSALYLCASSPRLAGNIQYFGAGTRLSVL.